The sequence of this T cell receptor (beta chain) was determined in a study of regulatory T cells in long-lasting Graves disease. The time point was: newly diagnosed GD, antithyroid drugs for less than 3 months. Extracted RNA from PBMCs served as the source of the TCR library. Germline V gene data show CDR1 as MNHNS and CDR2 as SASEGT. Trimming shortened V by 6 bases and J by 5 bases, and 13 bases separated the two germline ends. The CDR3 consists of 13 residues. Construction of the TCR beta libraries employed iRepertoire HTBI primers in conjunction with Arm-PCR of CDR3 regions. TCRdb analysed the multiplex PCR reads with MiXCR anew, one entry per CDR3 protein. Of about 470,000 distinct CDR3 sequences in the sample, 15% are singletons; the top ten hold approximately 15%. These data were also reused for a study on T cells in Graves' hyperthyroidism and ophthalmopathy.

The receptor was derived from a woman under 40 with Graves disease. The sequences come from peripheral blood mononuclear cells (PBMCs), collected at new diagnosis, from a patient treated with antithyroid drugs. The rearrangement uses TRBV6-1 and TRBJ1-1; unclear D gene. As DNA, the CDR3 is TGTGCCAGCAGGGGTAGTGGGTCTACTGAAGCTTTCTTT. Translation: CASRGSGSTEAFF.